Given below is one TCR beta chain in context. Its antigen is currently unknown. Repertoires were generated with immunoSEQ multiplex PCR, while TCRdb's copy carries only in-frame clones and drops some. The sample consists of about 34,000 clones, roughly 80% of them appearing once. The germline CDR1 and CDR2 sequences are SGDLS and YYNGEE. V lost 5 bases to trimming and J lost 5 bases, with 19 bases between them. This CDR3 is built from 15 residues. The sample originates from a study of OX40 agonist ivuxolimab in advanced cancers. Notes on the study in general: Low levels of normalized T-cell clonal expansion also appeared in some nonresponders.

This sample comprised CD4+ or CD8+ T cells sorted from blood, obtained in a trial of the OX40 agonist ivuxolimab. The clonotype comes from an adult with an advanced solid tumor such as melanoma, head and neck, liver or kidney cancer. The chain recombines TRBV9 with TRBJ2-5; TRBD1 is a possible D gene (5 bases). The CDR3: CASRRTDTLGETQYF. Here the CDR3 DNA reads TGTGCCAGCAGACGGACGGACACACTGGGGGAGACCCAGTACTTC.